The 12 T cell receptor beta chains given below trace back to one sample, sequenced in a study of T-cell reconstitution after alpha-beta-depleted transplantation in children. A TCRbeta library incorporating unique molecular identifiers was prepared. TCRdb reprocessed the PCR reads with MiXCR, giving one entry per CDR3 protein. This table holds 400,000 to 450,000 distinct CDR3 sequences, 43% found once. Material: PBMCs, obtained before TCRalphabeta/CD19-depleted stem cell transplant. The receptors shown here come from a girl aged 2 to 10 with aplastic anemia, due to receive a stem cell transplant.

This sequence joins TRBV27 and TRBJ2-7; a possible D gene is TRBD2 (6 bases). Germline V gives CDR1 MNHEY, CDR2 SMNVEV (reference sequence). CDR3 length equals 14 residues. Trimming cost V 0 bases and J 5 bases, with 11 bases left between them. The CDR3, as DNA: TGTGCCAGCAGTTTATCGAACCCGGGAGACGAGCAGTACTTC. Translation: CASSLSNPGDEQYF.

V usage is TRBV20-1 and J usage is TRBJ2-3; D assignment may be TRBD1 or TRBD2 (6 bases each). Germline-derived CDR1 and CDR2 are DFQATT and SNEGSKA (reference sequence). V lost 3 bases, J lost 3 bases, and 10 bases lay in between. The CDR3 runs to 13 residues. CDR3 nucleotides: TGCAGTGCTAGTAGGGGGGCTACAGATACGCAGTATTTT. Its protein is CSASRGATDTQYF.

This clonotype appeared many times. V and J are TRBV28 and TRBJ1-1, with D possibly matching TRBD1 (6 bases). The CDR3 is made up of 14 amino acids. Trimming shortened V by 5 bases and J by 0 bases, and 10 bases separated the two germline ends. CDR1 MDHEN and CDR2 SYDVKM come from the germline V gene. The CDR3 sequence is CASSTGFMNTEAFF. CDR3 DNA: TGTGCCAGCAGTACAGGGTTTATGAACACTGAAGCTTTCTTT.

The V call is TRBV20-1, the J call TRBJ2-3; TRBD1 might be the D (6 bases). V shed 2 bases and J shed 3 bases, with 9 bases lying between them. Germline V lookup: CDR1 DFQATT, CDR2 SNEGSKA (reference sequence). This CDR3 is 13 amino acids long. CDR3 region: CSARRGFTDTQYF. CDR3 sequence (DNA): TGCAGTGCTAGAAGGGGGTTTACAGATACGCAGTATTTT.

This chain connects TRBV7-2 to TRBJ2-7, with a possible D match to TRBD2 (7 bases). This CDR3 is 15 amino acids long. V shed 5 bases and J shed 2 bases, with 16 bases lying between them. Germline V CDR1 and CDR2: SGHTA, FQGNSA. CDR3 bases: TGTGCCAGCAGCCCCGTAGGGGGGGGGCCCTACGAGCAGTACTTC. Translation gives CASSPVGGGPYEQYF. The whole variable domain, remainder taken from reference TRBV7-2 and TRBJ2-7, is GAGVSQSPSNKVTEKGKDVELRCDPISGHTALYWYRQSLGQGLEFLIYFQGNSAPDKSGLPSDRFSAERTGGSVSTLTIQRTQQEDSAVYLCASSPVGGGPYEQYFGPGTRLTVT.

This clonotype was counted only a few times. The chain couples TRBV3-1 to TRBJ2-1; D is perhaps TRBD2 (6 bases). V gave up 0 bases and J gave up 6 bases, with 12 bases separating them. This CDR3 contains 15 residues. Germline CDR1 reads LGHDT; CDR2 reads YNNKEL (reference sequence). The CDR3, as DNA: TGTGCCAGCAGCCAAGAGGTCAGGACTACCAATGAGCAGTTCTTC. Translated, it gives CASSQEVRTTNEQFF.

This clonotype was detected only a few times. The chain carries TRBV7-2 and TRBJ2-7, with D possibly TRBD1 on 5 matching bases. V shed 6 bases and J shed 2 bases, with 17 bases lying between them. This CDR3 is built from 15 residues. Germline V gives CDR1 SGHTA, CDR2 FQGNSA. The CDR3 nucleotides are TGTGCCAGCAGGACAACTGGGGCAGGAGCCTACGAGCAGTACTTC. Its translation is CASRTTGAGAYEQYF. The full variable domain, with the rest looked up from reference TRBV7-2 and TRBJ2-7, is GAGVSQSPSNKVTEKGKDVELRCDPISGHTALYWYRQSLGQGLEFLIYFQGNSAPDKSGLPSDRFSAERTGGSVSTLTIQRTQQEDSAVYLCASRTTGAGAYEQYFGPGTRLTVT.

The chain combines TRBV29-1 with TRBJ2-7, with D uncertain. The CDR3 spans 14 residues. Germline CDR1 is SQVTM and CDR2 is ANQGSEA. Trimming took off 2 bases at V and 2 bases at J, with 13 bases between the two ends. The DNA for the CDR3 is TGCAGCGTTGAAACACTTGGCTCCCCCTACGAGCAGTACTTC. Translating it yields CSVETLGSPYEQYF.

This clonotype was seen repeatedly, ten times or more. This chain links TRBV6-6 with TRBJ2-7; D is perhaps TRBD2 (5 bases). Per germline, CDR1 MNHNY and CDR2 SVGAGI (reference sequence). Trimming pared 7 bases from V and 6 bases from J, leaving 13 bases between. The CDR3 totals 12 residues. CDR3 in amino acids: CASTTPGSEQYF. The CDR3 DNA reads TGTGCCAGCACCACCCCGGGGAGCGAGCAGTACTTC.

The chain combines TRBV20-1 with TRBJ1-6; D not resolved. Per the germline V gene, CDR1 is DFQATT and CDR2 is SNEGSKA (reference sequence). The CDR3 is 14 residues long. With 0 bases removed from V and 9 bases from J, the gap between germline ends came to 12 bases. The CDR3 reads CSARDFEQSSPLHF. The CDR3 nucleotides are TGCAGTGCTAGAGATTTTGAACAGTCTTCACCCCTCCACTTT.

This clonotype was counted many times. This chain joins TRBV10-2 and TRBJ2-7; no reliable D call. V lost 3 bases and J 3 bases, leaving 9 bases between the germline ends. The CDR3 is 13 amino acids. In germline, CDR1 is WSHSY, CDR2 SAAADI. The CDR3 bases are TGCGCCAGCAGTGATGGGCCACTCTACGAGCAGTACTTC. It encodes CASSDGPLYEQYF.

The chain has TRBV20-1 and TRBJ1-2; unclear D gene. CDR3 length equals 11 residues. The V and J ends lost 3 bases and 5 bases respectively, with 7 bases between them. CDR1 and CDR2 from the germline V gene are DFQATT and SNEGSKA (reference sequence). CDR3 residues: CSASLEYGYTF. The CDR3 DNA reads TGCAGTGCTAGTTTGGAGTATGGCTACACCTTC.